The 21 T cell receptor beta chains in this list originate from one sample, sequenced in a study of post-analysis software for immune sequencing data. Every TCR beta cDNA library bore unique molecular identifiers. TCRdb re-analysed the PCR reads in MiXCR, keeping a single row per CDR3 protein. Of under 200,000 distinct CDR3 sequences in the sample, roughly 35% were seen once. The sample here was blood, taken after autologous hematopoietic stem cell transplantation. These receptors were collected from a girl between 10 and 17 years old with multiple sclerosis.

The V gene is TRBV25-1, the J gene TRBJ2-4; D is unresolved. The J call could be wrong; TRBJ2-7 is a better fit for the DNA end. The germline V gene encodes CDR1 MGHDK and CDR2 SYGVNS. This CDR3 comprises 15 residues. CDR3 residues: CASSEFNSLGCEQYF. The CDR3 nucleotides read TGTGCCAGCAGTGAATTTAACTCCCTGGGCTGCGAGCAGTACTTC.

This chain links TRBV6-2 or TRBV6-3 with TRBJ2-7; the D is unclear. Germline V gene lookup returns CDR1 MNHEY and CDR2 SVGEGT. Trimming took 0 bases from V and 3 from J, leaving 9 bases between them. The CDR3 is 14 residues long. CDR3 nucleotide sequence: TGTGCCAGCAGTTACTCGAACACCTTCTACGAGCAGTACTTC. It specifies CASSYSNTFYEQYF.

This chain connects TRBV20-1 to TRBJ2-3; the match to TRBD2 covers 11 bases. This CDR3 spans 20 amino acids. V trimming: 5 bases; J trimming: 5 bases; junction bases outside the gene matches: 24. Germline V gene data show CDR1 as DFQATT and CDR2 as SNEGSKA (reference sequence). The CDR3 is CSAEPLIGTSGGLRGDTQYF. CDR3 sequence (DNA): TGCAGTGCTGAGCCCCTTATTGGGACTAGCGGAGGTCTACGAGGAGATACGCAGTATTTT.

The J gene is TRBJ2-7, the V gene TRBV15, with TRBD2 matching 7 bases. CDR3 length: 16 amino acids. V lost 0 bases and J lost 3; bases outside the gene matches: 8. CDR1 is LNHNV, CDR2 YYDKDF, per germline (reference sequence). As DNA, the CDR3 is TGTGCCACCAGCAGAGATAGTGGGCTAGCGGACTACGAGCAGTACTTC. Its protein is CATSRDSGLADYEQYF.

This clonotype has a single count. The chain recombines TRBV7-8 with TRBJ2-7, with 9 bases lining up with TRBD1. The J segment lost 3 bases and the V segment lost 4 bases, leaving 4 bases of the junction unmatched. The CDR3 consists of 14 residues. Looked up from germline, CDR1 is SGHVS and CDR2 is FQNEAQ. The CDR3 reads CASSSGQGYYEQYF. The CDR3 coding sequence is TGTGCCAGCAGCTCGGGACAGGGATACTACGAGCAGTACTTC.

This CDR3 reads CASSSPSQETQYF. The CDR3 DNA sequence: TGTGCCAGCAGCTCCCCTAGTCAAGAGACCCAGTACTTC. V and J are TRBV7-9 and TRBJ2-5; D gene unclear. V was pared by 4 bases and J by 2 bases, with 8 bases between. CDR1 and CDR2 from the germline V gene are SEHNR and FQNEAQ (reference sequence). This CDR3 comprises 13 residues.

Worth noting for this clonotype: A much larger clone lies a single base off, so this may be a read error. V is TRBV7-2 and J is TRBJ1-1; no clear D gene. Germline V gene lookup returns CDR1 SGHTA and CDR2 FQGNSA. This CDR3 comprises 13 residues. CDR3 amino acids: CACSLSGGTEAFF. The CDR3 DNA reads TGTGCCTGCAGCTTAAGTGGTGGCACTGAAGCTTTCTTT.

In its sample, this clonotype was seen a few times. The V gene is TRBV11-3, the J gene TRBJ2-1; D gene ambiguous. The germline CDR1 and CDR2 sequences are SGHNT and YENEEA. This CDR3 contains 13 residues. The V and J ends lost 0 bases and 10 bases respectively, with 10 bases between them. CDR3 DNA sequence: TGTGCCAGCAGCTTAGATCAGTTCGGGGAGCAGTTCTTC. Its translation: CASSLDQFGEQFF.

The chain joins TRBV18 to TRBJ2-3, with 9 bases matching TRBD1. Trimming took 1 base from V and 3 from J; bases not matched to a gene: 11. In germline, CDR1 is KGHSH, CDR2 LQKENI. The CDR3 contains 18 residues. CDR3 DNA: TGTGCCAGCTCACCACGGGCCCGCCGGGACAGGGTAACAGATACGCAGTATTTT. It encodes CASSPRARRDRVTDTQYF.

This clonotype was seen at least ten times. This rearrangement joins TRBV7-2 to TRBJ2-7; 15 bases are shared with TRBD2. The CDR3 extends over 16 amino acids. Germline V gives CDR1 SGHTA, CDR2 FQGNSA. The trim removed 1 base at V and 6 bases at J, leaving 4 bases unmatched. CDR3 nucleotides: TGTGCCAGCAGCTTAGAAGGGACTAGCGGGAGGTTCGAGCAGTACTTC. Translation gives CASSLEGTSGRFEQYF.

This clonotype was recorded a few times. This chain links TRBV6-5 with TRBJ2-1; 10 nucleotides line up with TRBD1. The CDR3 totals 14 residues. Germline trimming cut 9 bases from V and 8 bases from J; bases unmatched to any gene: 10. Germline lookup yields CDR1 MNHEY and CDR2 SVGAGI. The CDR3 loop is CASSRDRGPDEQFF. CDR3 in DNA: TGTGCCAGTTCCAGGGACAGGGGTCCGGATGAGCAGTTCTTC.

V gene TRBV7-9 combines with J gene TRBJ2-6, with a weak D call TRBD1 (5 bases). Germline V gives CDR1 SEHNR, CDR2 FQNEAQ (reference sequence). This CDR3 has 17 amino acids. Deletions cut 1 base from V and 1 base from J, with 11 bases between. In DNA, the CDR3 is TGTGCCAGCAGCTTAGGACAGCTCATTTCTGGGGCCAACGTCCTGACTTTC. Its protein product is CASSLGQLISGANVLTF.

CDR3 sequence: CASSQGSSVGEQFF. The DNA of the CDR3 is TGCGCCAGCAGCCAAGGGTCTAGCGTCGGAGAGCAGTTCTTC. The rearrangement links TRBV4-3 to TRBJ2-1; D perhaps matches TRBD2 (6 bases). This CDR3 is built from 14 residues. CDR1 is LGHNA, CDR2 YSLEER, per germline. V dropped 1 base and J dropped 10 bases, with 14 bases sitting between them.

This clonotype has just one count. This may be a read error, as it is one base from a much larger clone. The CDR3: CASSYARVSPTNEQFF. The CDR3 bases are TGTGCCAGCAGTTACGCGAGGGTATCCCCGACTAATGAGCAGTTCTTC. The chain joins TRBV6-5 to TRBJ2-1; D is possibly TRBD2 (5 bases). The CDR3 spans 16 residues. V lost 2 bases and J lost 7, with 18 bases in between. The germline gives CDR1 MNHEY, CDR2 SVGAGI.

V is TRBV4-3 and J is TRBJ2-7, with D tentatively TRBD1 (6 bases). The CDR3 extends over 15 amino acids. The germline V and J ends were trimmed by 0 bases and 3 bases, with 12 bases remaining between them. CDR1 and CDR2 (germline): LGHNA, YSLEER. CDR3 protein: CASSQDARGDYEQYF. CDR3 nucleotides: TGCGCCAGCAGCCAAGATGCCAGGGGAGACTACGAGCAGTACTTC.

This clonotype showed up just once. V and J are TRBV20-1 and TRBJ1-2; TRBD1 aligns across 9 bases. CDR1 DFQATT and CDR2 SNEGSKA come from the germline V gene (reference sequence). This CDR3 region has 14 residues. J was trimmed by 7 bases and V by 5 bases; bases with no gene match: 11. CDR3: CSASGQGLPGGYTF. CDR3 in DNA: TGCAGTGCTTCGGGACAGGGCCTCCCGGGTGGCTACACCTTC.

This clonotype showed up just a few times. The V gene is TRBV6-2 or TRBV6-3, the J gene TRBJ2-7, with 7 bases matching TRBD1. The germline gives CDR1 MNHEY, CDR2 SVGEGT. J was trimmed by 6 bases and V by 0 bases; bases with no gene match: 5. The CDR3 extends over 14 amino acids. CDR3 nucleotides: TGTGCCAGCAGTTACTCCCCGGGACAGATCGAGCAGTACTTC. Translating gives CASSYSPGQIEQYF.

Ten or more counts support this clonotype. The CDR3 region has the DNA TGCAGCGTGGGACAGGGTGGAGGAACTGAAGCTTTCTTT. This gives the protein CSVGQGGGTEAFF. V gene TRBV29-1 combines with J gene TRBJ1-1; 9 bases are shared with TRBD1. The length of the CDR3 is 13 residues. CDR1 and CDR2 from the germline V gene are SQVTM and ANQGSEA. V dropped 6 bases and J dropped 5; count of bases not matched to a gene: 7.

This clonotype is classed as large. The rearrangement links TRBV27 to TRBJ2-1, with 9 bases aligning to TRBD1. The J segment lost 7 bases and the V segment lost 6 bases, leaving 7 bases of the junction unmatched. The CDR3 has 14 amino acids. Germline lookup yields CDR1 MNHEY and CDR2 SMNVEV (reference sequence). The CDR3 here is CASRIQGANNEQFF. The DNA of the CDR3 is TGTGCCAGCAGGATACAGGGGGCGAATAATGAGCAGTTCTTC.

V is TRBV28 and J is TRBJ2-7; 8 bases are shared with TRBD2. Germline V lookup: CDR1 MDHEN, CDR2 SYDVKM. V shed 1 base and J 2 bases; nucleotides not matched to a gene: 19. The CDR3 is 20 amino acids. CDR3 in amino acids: CASSLLRVGGRLAGTYEQYF. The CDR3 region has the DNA TGTGCCAGCAGTTTATTACGAGTGGGGGGACGGCTAGCGGGTACCTACGAGCAGTACTTC.

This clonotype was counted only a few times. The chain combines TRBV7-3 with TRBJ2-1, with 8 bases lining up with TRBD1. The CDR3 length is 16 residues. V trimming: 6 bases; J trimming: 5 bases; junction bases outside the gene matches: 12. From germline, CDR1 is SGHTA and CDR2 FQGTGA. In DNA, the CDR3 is TGTGCCAGCAGTTCAAAACCCGGGACAGGACACAATGAGCAGTTCTTC. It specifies CASSSKPGTGHNEQFF.